Listed below are T cell receptor beta chains from one sample, sequenced in a study of shared clonotypes between healthy human individuals. TCRdb keeps only in-frame clones here, not all; method: immunoSEQ multiplex PCR. Of roughly 2.1 million clones listed, about 92% were seen once; the top ten hold under 2%. Specimen: naive CD8+ T cells from PBMCs. Receptor source: a young man in good health. Some clones in this sample may be carry-over from other donors' samples. Both conserved end residues are part of each CDR3. Fields, in order: J gene, V gene, CDR3 protein.

j_gene: TRBJ2-5
v_gene: TRBV9
CDR3aa: CASSVVGGAETQYF

j_gene: TRBJ1-5
v_gene: TRBV27
CDR3aa: CASRPEGGYQPQHF

j_gene: TRBJ2-7
v_gene: TRBV27
CDR3aa: CASSTQTGTATYEQYF

j_gene: TRBJ2-7
v_gene: TRBV7-9
CDR3aa: CASSSRQGAGYEQYF

j_gene: TRBJ2-5
v_gene: TRBV15
CDR3aa: CATSRRGTGETQYF

j_gene: TRBJ1-1
v_gene: TRBV19
CDR3aa: CASSLQTGGMNTEAFF

j_gene: TRBJ1-1
v_gene: TRBV27
CDR3aa: CASSPLGQLNTEAFF

j_gene: TRBJ2-7
v_gene: TRBV27
CDR3aa: CASSSRTSGSATYEQYF

j_gene: TRBJ2-2
v_gene: TRBV7-2
CDR3aa: CASSLASPGTFVTGELFF

j_gene: TRBJ1-2
v_gene: TRBV10-3
CDR3aa: CAISESAGGLPGGYTF